These T cell receptor beta chains were read from a single sample in a study of blood T cell repertoires in COVID-19. The protocol was immunoSEQ multiplex PCR, while the TCRdb copy is restricted to in-frame clones and leaves out a portion. The data show some 220,000 clones, nearly 90% seen once. Sequenced: peripheral blood. These receptors all stem from a woman younger than 30 who had recovered from COVID-19. The CDR3 runs from the conserved cysteine through the conserved F or W. The D gene is left open where the match is weak. Size is stated for part of the rows, as once, few or many counts, or as a class when the clone is expanded.

len,j_gene,v_gene,d_gene,abundance,CDR3nt,CDR3aa
11,TRBJ2-5,TRBV27,.,.,TGTGCCAGCAGCTACCAAGAGACCCAGTACTTC,CASSYQETQYF
19,TRBJ2-7,TRBV13,TRBD1,.,TGTGCCAGCAGCTATTACCGGGACAGGGCTCTAAGGAGCTCCTACGAGCAGTACTTC,CASSYYRDRALRSSYEQYF
15,TRBJ2-5,TRBV9,TRBD2,.,TGTGCCAGCAGCACCACTTTGACTAGCGAGGAGACCCAGTACTTC,CASSTTLTSEETQYF
17,TRBJ2-1,TRBV11-2,TRBD1,.,TGTGCCAGCAGCCCTCTTCGGACAGGATTGTCCTACAATGAGCAGTTCTTC,CASSPLRTGLSYNEQFF
15,TRBJ2-7,TRBV10-3,TRBD2,.,TGTGCCATCAGTGATGTTAGCGGGAAGTTTGACGAGCAGTACTTC,CAISDVSGKFDEQYF
14,TRBJ1-4,TRBV2,TRBD1,few,TGTGCCAGCAGATCCCAGGGGGTAGGTGAAAAACTGTTTTTT,CASRSQGVGEKLFF
16,TRBJ2-5,TRBV14,TRBD2,once,TGTGCCAGCAGCCTCGTTACGGGGGGATGGCAAGAGACCCAGTACTTC,CASSLVTGGWQETQYF
17,TRBJ2-2,TRBV4-3,TRBD2,few,TGCGCCAGCAGCCGAGGGACTAGCGGGGTGAACACCGGGGAGCTGTTTTTT,CASSRGTSGVNTGELFF
13,TRBJ1-5,TRBV9,.,.,TGTGCCAGCAGCGTATCGGGCAATCAGCCCCAGCATTTT,CASSVSGNQPQHF
14,TRBJ2-7,TRBV27,.,few,TGTGCCAGCCGCCGGCATCGGAGCTCCTACGAGCAGTACTTC,CASRRHRSSYEQYF
15,TRBJ2-1,TRBV21-1,.,.,TGTGCCAGCAGCAGGGGACTAGCGGGAGGATATGAGCAGTTCTTC,CASSRGLAGGYEQFF
14,TRBJ1-1,TRBV6-2/TRBV6-3,.,.,TGTGCCAGCAGTTCTCCGGGACAAGTAGTCGAAGCTTTCTTT,CASSSPGQVVEAFF
16,TRBJ2-2,TRBV25-1,TRBD2,.,TGTGCCAGCAGTGCGGCGAGACTAGCAGGCACCGGGGAGCTGTTTTTT,CASSAARLAGTGELFF
15,TRBJ2-7,TRBV6-2/TRBV6-3,TRBD2,.,TGTGCCAGCAGTTCCCCTGCGGGGGGGGATTACGAGCAGTACTTC,CASSSPAGGDYEQYF
15,TRBJ1-3,TRBV4-1,.,.,TGCGCCAGCAGCCAAGTGTCCGGGGATAGAAACACCATATATTTT,CASSQVSGDRNTIYF
11,TRBJ2-7,TRBV19,.,.,TGTGCCAGTAGTATGGGGCTCGAGCAGTACTTC,CASSMGLEQYF
15,TRBJ2-7,TRBV6-2/TRBV6-3,TRBD2,.,TGTGCCAGCAGTTACCCAGGGACTAGCCCCAACGAGCAGTACTTC,CASSYPGTSPNEQYF
16,TRBJ2-7,TRBV9,TRBD2,.,TGTGCCAGCAGCGTAGGTGGGAGGGTTCATACCTACGAGCAGTACTTC,CASSVGGRVHTYEQYF
17,TRBJ2-7,TRBV13,TRBD2,.,TGTGCCAGCAGCCCTAGGACTAGCGGGAGGAGCTCCTACGAGCAGTACTTC,CASSPRTSGRSSYEQYF
13,TRBJ2-1,TRBV5-6,.,.,TGTGCCAGCAGCTTTGGACAGCCCAATGAGCAGTTCTTC,CASSFGQPNEQFF
13,TRBJ1-2,TRBV5-1,TRBD1,.,TGCGCCAGCAGCACGGTACAGGGGTATGGCTACACCTTC,CASSTVQGYGYTF
12,TRBJ2-7,TRBV20-1,TRBD2,.,TGCAGTGCTAGTAGCGGGGGCTACGAGCAGTACTTC,CSASSGGYEQYF
14,TRBJ2-3,TRBV18,.,.,TGTGCCAGCTGTGCACTCCGGGGCACAGATACGCAGTATTTT,CASCALRGTDTQYF
14,TRBJ1-5,TRBV7-8,.,.,TGTGCCAGCAGCTTCGACGTCCAGGGGCAGCCCCAGCATTTT,CASSFDVQGQPQHF
17,TRBJ2-3,TRBV4-1,TRBD2,.,TGCGCCAGCAGCCAAGATACCCCTAGCGGGAGCACAGATACGCAGTATTTT,CASSQDTPSGSTDTQYF
16,TRBJ2-2,TRBV4-2,TRBD1,.,TGTGCCAGCAGCCAAGAGACGGACAGGTCATACGGGGAGCTGTTTTTT,CASSQETDRSYGELFF
11,TRBJ2-5,TRBV20-1,.,.,TGCAGTGCCCCACGTCGGGAGACCCAGTACTTC,CSAPRRETQYF
18,TRBJ2-2,TRBV7-3,.,.,TGTGCCAGCAGCCCCCTCGAGCGATCGGCGGCCAACACCGGGGAGCTGTTTTTT,CASSPLERSAANTGELFF
13,TRBJ1-1,TRBV13,.,.,TGTGCCAGCAGCTTACTTGTGAACACTGAAGCTTTCTTT,CASSLLVNTEAFF
15,TRBJ2-2,TRBV13,.,.,TGTGCCAGCAGCTTAGGAGGGGCTCGAACCGGGGAGCTGTTTTTT,CASSLGGARTGELFF
15,TRBJ2-1,TRBV9,TRBD2,.,TGTGCCAGCAGCGTAGGACTAGCAGACTACAATGAGCAGTTCTTC,CASSVGLADYNEQFF
12,TRBJ1-1,TRBV25-1,TRBD1,.,TGTGCCAGCAGTGCCCAGGGGGGTGAAGCTTTCTTT,CASSAQGGEAFF
20,TRBJ2-4,TRBV9,TRBD2,.,TGTGCCAGCAGCGAGAGGGGAGCGGGAGATCTGCCAGGAGCCAAAAACATTCAGTACTTC,CASSERGAGDLPGAKNIQYF
13,TRBJ1-5,TRBV6-5,.,.,TGTGCCACCCGAGGGGGGGTGGGCCAGCCCCAGCATTTT,CATRGGVGQPQHF
13,TRBJ2-4,TRBV5-1,TRBD1,.,TGCGCCAGCAGTAACGGACAGGTGAACATTCAGTACTTC,CASSNGQVNIQYF
14,TRBJ2-3,TRBV19,TRBD2,.,TGTGCCAGTAGCCGGACTAGCGCGGGAGATACGCAGTATTTT,CASSRTSAGDTQYF
14,TRBJ2-1,TRBV19,TRBD2,.,TGTGCCAGTATGATGTCTAGCGGGACTGGTGAGCAGTTCTTC,CASMMSSGTGEQFF
15,TRBJ1-5,TRBV27,TRBD1,.,TGTGCCAGCAGTTTATATAGGGGGCTCGGGCAGCCCCAGCATTTT,CASSLYRGLGQPQHF
15,TRBJ1-2,TRBV3-1/TRBV3-2,TRBD1,.,TGTGCCAGCAGCCAGCTGGGACAGGGAGACTATGGCTACACCTTC,CASSQLGQGDYGYTF
14,TRBJ1-2,TRBV4-1,TRBD1,.,TGCGCCAGCAGCCCGAACGAGGGGGCGAGTGGTTACACCTTC,CASSPNEGASGYTF
15,TRBJ1-5,TRBV5-1,.,.,TGCGCCAGCAGCTTGGAGGTGGGGCTCGGTCAGCCCCAGCATTTT,CASSLEVGLGQPQHF
14,TRBJ1-2,TRBV5-1,TRBD1,.,TGCGCCAGCAGCTTGGGGGACAGGCTCTATGGCTACACCTTC,CASSLGDRLYGYTF
15,TRBJ1-1,TRBV19,.,.,TGTGCCAGTAAGTCGGGGGTTATACATAACACTGAAGCTTTCTTT,CASKSGVIHNTEAFF
17,TRBJ2-2,TRBV4-1,.,few,TGCGCCAGCAGCCCAATCGCCGGTGGCGGGGACACCGGGGAGCTGTTTTTT,CASSPIAGGGDTGELFF
17,TRBJ1-3,TRBV10-3,.,.,TGTGCCATCAGTGAGTCGACTCGCAGACTACCACGAAACACCATATATTTT,CAISESTRRLPRNTIYF
13,TRBJ2-1,TRBV27,.,.,TGTGCCAGCAGGTCGGACAGCTACAATGAGCAGTTCTTC,CASRSDSYNEQFF